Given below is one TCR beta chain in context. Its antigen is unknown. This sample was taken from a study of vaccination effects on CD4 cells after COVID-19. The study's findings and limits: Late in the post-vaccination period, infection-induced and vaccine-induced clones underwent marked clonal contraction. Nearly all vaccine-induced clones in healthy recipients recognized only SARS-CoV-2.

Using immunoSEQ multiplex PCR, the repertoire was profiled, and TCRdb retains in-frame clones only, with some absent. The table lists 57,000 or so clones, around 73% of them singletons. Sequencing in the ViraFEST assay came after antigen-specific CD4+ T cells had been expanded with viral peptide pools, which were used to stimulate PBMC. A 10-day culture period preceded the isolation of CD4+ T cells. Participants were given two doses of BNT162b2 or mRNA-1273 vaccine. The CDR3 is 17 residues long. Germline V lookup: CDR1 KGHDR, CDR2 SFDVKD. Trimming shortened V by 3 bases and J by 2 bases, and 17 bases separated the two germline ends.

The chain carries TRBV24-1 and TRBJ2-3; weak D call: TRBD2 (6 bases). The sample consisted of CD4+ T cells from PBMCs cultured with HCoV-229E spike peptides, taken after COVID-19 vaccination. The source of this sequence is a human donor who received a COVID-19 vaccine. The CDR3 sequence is CATSDRGRARDTDTQYF. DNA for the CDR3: TGTGCCACCAGTGATCGGGGCCGAGCGCGGGACACAGATACGCAGTATTTT.